The 29 T cell receptor beta chains below all came from one sample that was sequenced in a study of PD-1 blockade in classical Hodgkin lymphoma. TCRdb keeps only in-frame clones here, not all; method: immunoSEQ multiplex PCR. The sample lists around 20,000 clones, 65% to 90% occurring once. Brentuximab vedotin exposure varied among the patients, all of whom had relapsed after autologous stem cell transplantation. Sequenced here: peripheral blood mononuclear cells (PBMCs), sampled at baseline. Every receptor here comes from a human donor with classical Hodgkin lymphoma.

This chain uses TRBV2 with TRBJ1-5, with a tentative D call TRBD1 (5 bases). Looked up from germline, CDR1 is SNHLY and CDR2 is FYNNEI. Trimming cost V 6 bases and J 7 bases, with 22 bases left between them. The CDR3 extends over 16 amino acids. CDR3 protein: CASSPGLGSVGQPQHF. The CDR3 DNA sequence: TGTGCCAGCAGCCCAGGGTTGGGGTCAGTTGGGCAGCCCCAGCATTTT.

This clone appeared a few times. This chain links TRBV13 with TRBJ2-5, with TRBD2 matching 9 bases. Germline trimming cut 2 bases from V and 5 bases from J; bases unmatched to any gene: 6. The CDR3 runs to 15 residues. Germline V CDR1 and CDR2: PRHDT, FYEKMQ (reference sequence). CDR3 sequence reads: CASSLWNSGGETQYF. The CDR3 region has the DNA TGTGCCAGCAGCTTATGGAATAGCGGGGGTGAGACCCAGTACTTC.

The genes are TRBV6-1 and TRBJ1-2; 10 bases are a match to TRBD1. V lost 4 bases, J lost 4 bases, and 12 bases stayed unmatched. Germline V lookup: CDR1 MNHNS, CDR2 SASEGT. This CDR3 has 17 amino acids. The CDR3 reads CASSAHRSGQGVYGYTF. The DNA of the CDR3 is TGTGCCAGCAGTGCCCACCGCTCCGGACAGGGGGTCTATGGCTACACCTTC.

This chain links TRBV27 with TRBJ1-1; the D gene is possibly TRBD1 (6 bases). The germline V and J ends were trimmed by 6 bases and 5 bases, with 16 bases remaining between them. Germline V gene lookup returns CDR1 MNHEY and CDR2 SMNVEV (reference sequence). The CDR3 contains 14 residues. The CDR3 is CASRSTGQGTEAFF. The CDR3 DNA is TGTGCCAGCAGATCTACAGGGCAAGGGACTGAAGCTTTCTTT.

This rearrangement joins TRBV28 to TRBJ1-3; D possibly corresponds to TRBD1 (5 bases). There are 15 residues in the CDR3. The germline gives CDR1 MDHEN, CDR2 SYDVKM. Trimming removed 3 bases from V and 0 bases from J, with 9 bases in between. CDR3 in DNA: TGTGCCAGCAGTTTCGCGACAGCCTCTGGAAACACCATATATTTT. Encoded protein: CASSFATASGNTIYF.

This chain links TRBV19 with TRBJ1-5; 11 bases match TRBD1. Trimming at V came to 4 bases and at J to 9 bases, leaving 8 bases not matched to a gene. The CDR3 spans 15 residues. CDR1 and CDR2 (germline): LNHDA, SQIVND (reference sequence). The DNA for the CDR3 is TGTGCCAGTAGTAAGGACAGGGGGCGGGGAGGGCCCCAGCATTTT. Amino acid sequence: CASSKDRGRGGPQHF.

The rearrangement uses TRBV6-6 and TRBJ2-1, with D unresolved. CDR1 and CDR2 from the germline V gene are MNHNY and SVGAGI (reference sequence). This CDR3 is built from 12 residues. V was cut by 7 bases and J by 6 bases, with 10 bases left in between. The CDR3 DNA follows: TGTGCCAGCAAACATGGCGGCAATGAGCAGTTCTTC. Residues: CASKHGGNEQFF.

The J gene is TRBJ2-5, the V gene TRBV4-2, with 12 bases matching TRBD2. This CDR3 comprises 17 residues. V was clipped by 4 bases and J by 5 bases; unmatched bases: 11. Per germline, CDR1 LGHNA and CDR2 YNFKEQ. The CDR3: CASSPNPLAGGQETQYF. In DNA, the CDR3 is TGTGCCAGCAGCCCAAACCCACTAGCGGGGGGTCAGGAGACCCAGTACTTC.

The chain carries TRBV2 and TRBJ2-5; 7 positions agree with TRBD2. V lost 3 bases, J lost 5 bases, and 6 bases stayed unmatched. CDR1 SNHLY and CDR2 FYNNEI come from the germline V gene. This CDR3 is built from 14 residues. CDR3 nucleotides: TGTGCCAGCAGTGACCGCCGACTAGCCGAGACCCAGTACTTC. This translates into CASSDRRLAETQYF.

The V gene is TRBV7-9, the J gene TRBJ2-7; TRBD1 is a possible D gene (6 bases). Looked up from germline, CDR1 is SEHNR and CDR2 is FQNEAQ (reference sequence). The V end was cut by 4 bases, the J end by 0 bases, with 10 bases between. This CDR3 comprises 14 residues. DNA of the CDR3: TGTGCCAGCAGCTCCCGGGACACCTCCTACGAGCAGTACTTC. Translating it yields CASSSRDTSYEQYF.

This chain connects TRBV21-1 to TRBJ2-3; TRBD2 is taken as the D call from the table, unchecked against the DNA. TRBV21-1 is classified as a pseudogene. The CDR3 is 16 amino acids. As DNA, the CDR3 is TGTGCCAGCAGGGAACTGGTAGCTACCATGCAAGATACGCAGTATTTT. Translation: CASRELVATMQDTQYF.

This clone was observed once. The chain joins TRBV10-1 to TRBJ1-1; no clear D. This CDR3 spans 15 amino acids. The germline V and J ends were trimmed by 2 bases and 3 bases, with 13 bases remaining between them. Germline V gene sequence: CDR1 WNHNN, CDR2 SYGVQD (reference sequence). The CDR3 nucleotides read TGCGCCAGCAGTGAGGAAAGGGTTCGGGACACTGAAGCTTTCTTT. The encoded protein is CASSEERVRDTEAFF.

The chain joins TRBV5-1 to TRBJ2-7, with 7 positions matching TRBD1. This CDR3 is built from 15 residues. Losses at the gene ends were 5 bases for V and 3 bases for J; bases not matched to a gene: 11. CDR1 is SGHRS and CDR2 is YFSETQ in the germline V gene. CDR3 loop: CASRDRDRDDYEQYF. The CDR3 region has the DNA TGCGCCAGCAGGGACCGGGACAGAGACGACTACGAGCAGTACTTC. Using reference TRBV5-1 and TRBJ2-7 for the parts outside the CDR3, the full variable domain is KAGVTQTPRYLIKTRGQQVTLSCSPISGHRSVSWYQQTPGQGLQFLFEYFSETQRNKGNFPGRFSGRQFSNSRSEMNVSTLELGDSALYLCASRDRDRDDYEQYFGPGTRLTVT.

The chain is built from TRBV11-2 and TRBJ1-1; 9 nucleotides match TRBD1. The V segment lost 3 bases and the J segment 1 base; nucleotides outside the gene matches: 3. This CDR3 is built from 15 residues. Germline-derived CDR1 and CDR2 are SGHAT and FQNNGV. The CDR3 is CASSFYRGPNTEAFF. In DNA form, the CDR3 reads TGTGCCAGCAGCTTTTACAGGGGGCCGAACACTGAAGCTTTCTTT. The whole variable domain, remainder taken from reference TRBV11-2 and TRBJ1-1, is EAGVAQSPRYKIIEKRQSVAFWCNPISGHATLYWYQQILGQGPKLLIQFQNNGVVDDSQLPKDRFSAERLKGVDSTLKIQPAKLEDSAVYLCASSFYRGPNTEAFFGQGTRLTVV.

Remarks on this clone: Here the CDR3 omits its conserved ending phenylalanine or tryptophan, so a read error is the likely source. The DNA is left out, because the CDR3 cannot be placed on it with certainty; the CDR3 is given as TCRdb lists it. The chain couples TRBV10-1 to TRBJ1-2; the tabulated D call, TRBD1, remains unverified against the DNA. The CDR3 is made up of 9 amino acids, end residues included. CDR1 is WNHNN and CDR2 is SYGVQD in the germline V gene (reference sequence). CDR3 loop: CASSEQGFY.

The sample holds a few counts of this clone. This chain connects TRBV2 to TRBJ2-1; 12 bases map to TRBD2. The V segment lost 5 bases and the J segment 5 bases; nucleotides outside the gene matches: 7. This CDR3 has 16 amino acids. In germline, CDR1 is SNHLY, CDR2 FYNNEI. CDR3 in amino acids: CASSPTSGGLNNEQFF. CDR3 nucleotide sequence: TGTGCCAGCAGTCCCACTAGCGGGGGGTTAAACAATGAGCAGTTCTTC.

The rearrangement joins TRBV11-2 to TRBJ2-2, with D unresolved. CDR3 length: 12 residues. V was pared by 2 bases and J by 6 bases, with 4 bases between. Germline CDR1 reads SGHAT; CDR2 reads FQNNGV. CDR3 sequence reads: CASSLLSGELFF. The CDR3 DNA reads as TGTGCCAGCAGCTTATTATCCGGGGAGCTGTTTTTT.

V is TRBV28 and J is TRBJ1-2; D might be TRBD1 (5 bases). The V end lost 4 bases, the J end lost 0 bases, and 9 bases lay between the germline ends. The germline gives CDR1 MDHEN, CDR2 SYDVKM. The CDR3 has 14 amino acids. The DNA of the CDR3 is TGTGCCAGCAGTTCTCGACAGTCTAACTATGGCTACACCTTC. Its translation: CASSSRQSNYGYTF.

This rearrangement joins TRBV10-3 to TRBJ1-3; D is unclear. This CDR3 has 14 amino acids. Trimming pared 3 bases from V and 7 bases from J, leaving 13 bases between. Germline V gives CDR1 ENHRY, CDR2 SYGVKD. CDR3 nucleotide sequence: TGTGCCATCAGTGACATCTCTGGACGGAACACCATATATTTT. Amino acids: CAISDISGRNTIYF.

The chain joins TRBV19 to TRBJ1-1; 7 nucleotides align to TRBD1. The V segment lost 7 bases and the J segment 0 bases; nucleotides outside the gene matches: 8. The CDR3 spans 15 residues. Germline V gene data show CDR1 as LNHDA and CDR2 as SQIVND (reference sequence). As DNA, the CDR3 is TGTGCCAGTATTGGGGGGACAGTCTTGAACACTGAAGCTTTCTTT. The encoded protein is CASIGGTVLNTEAFF.

This chain joins TRBV10-3 and TRBJ2-3; D possibly uses TRBD1 or TRBD2 (5 bases each). Germline-derived CDR1 and CDR2 are ENHRY and SYGVKD. There are 14 residues in the CDR3. V shed 6 bases and J shed 2 bases, with 12 bases lying between them. Here the CDR3 reads CAIREEGITDTQYF. CDR3 DNA: TGTGCCATCAGAGAAGAGGGGATCACAGATACGCAGTATTTT.

This chain links TRBV4-1 with TRBJ1-4; D is unclear. This CDR3 comprises 12 residues. Germline V CDR1 and CDR2: MGHRA, YSYEKL. Trimming cost V 0 bases and J 13 bases, with 9 bases left between them. CDR3 sequence reads: CASSQDQARLFF. The CDR3 bases are TGCGCCAGCAGCCAAGATCAGGCAAGACTGTTTTTT.

This clone was recorded once. CDR3 nucleotide sequence: TGCGCCAGCAGCGCAAGAGCAGCGAACACCGGGGAGCTGTTTTTT. Translated: CASSARAANTGELFF. This chain joins TRBV5-1 and TRBJ2-2; D ambiguous. V lost 4 bases, J lost 0 bases, and 10 bases lay in between. The germline V gene has CDR1 SGHRS and CDR2 YFSETQ. This CDR3 region has 15 residues.

This chain connects TRBV27 to TRBJ2-3; TRBD2 matches 11 bases. The CDR3 is 14 residues long. Trimming took 6 bases from V and 6 from J; bases not matched to a gene: 5. Germline CDR1 MNHEY, CDR2 SMNVEV (reference sequence). CDR3 amino acids: CASRPTSGADTQYF. DNA of the CDR3: TGTGCCAGCAGACCGACTAGCGGGGCGGATACGCAGTATTTT.

The chain carries TRBV18 and TRBJ2-7; weak D call: TRBD2 (6 bases). V was pared by 3 bases and J by 2 bases, with 14 bases between. Germline V lookup: CDR1 KGHSH, CDR2 LQKENI. The CDR3 consists of 15 residues. The CDR3 reads CASSPRRDSAYEQYF. The CDR3 DNA follows: TGTGCCAGCTCACCGCGGCGGGACTCGGCCTACGAGCAGTACTTC.

The V gene is TRBV10-1, the J gene TRBJ1-5; D remains ambiguous. The CDR3 totals 12 residues. CDR1 is WNHNN and CDR2 is SYGVQD in the germline V gene (reference sequence). The V and J ends lost 10 bases and 4 bases respectively, with 11 bases between them. Here the CDR3 DNA reads TGCGCCATCAAGACGGGGAATCAGCCCCAGCATTTT. As protein: CAIKTGNQPQHF.

The V call is TRBV5-8, the J call TRBJ1-5, with 7 positions matching TRBD1. The CDR3 runs 15 residues. The germline CDR1 and CDR2 sequences are SGHTS and YDEGEE. J was trimmed by 4 bases and V by 7 bases; bases with no gene match: 11. CDR3 sequence reads: CASWGGRGTNQPQHF. The CDR3 coding sequence is TGTGCCAGCTGGGGGGGCAGGGGGACGAATCAGCCCCAGCATTTT.

The chain joins TRBV19 to TRBJ2-7; 7 bases align to TRBD1. This CDR3 region has 13 residues. J was trimmed by 5 bases and V by 6 bases; bases with no gene match: 7. CDR1 LNHDA and CDR2 SQIVND come from the germline V gene (reference sequence). The CDR3 DNA reads as TGTGCCAGTAGCAATACAGGGGCCCACGAGCAGTACTTC. As protein: CASSNTGAHEQYF.

The rearrangement links TRBV11-3 to TRBJ1-6; 7 bases agree with TRBD1. Germline V lookup: CDR1 SGHNT, CDR2 YENEEA. V lost 6 bases and J lost 7; bases outside the gene matches: 9. This CDR3 has 15 amino acids. The CDR3: CASSLTGTVNSPLHF. The CDR3 DNA is TGTGCCAGCAGTCTAACCGGGACAGTGAATTCACCCCTCCACTTT.